These T cell receptor beta chains were read from a single sample in a study of blood T cell repertoires in COVID-19. TCRdb keeps only in-frame clones here, not all; method: immunoSEQ multiplex PCR. The table records a few hundred thousand clones, roughly 90% of them present only once. The specimen was peripheral blood. The source is a young woman with COVID-19, enrolled during active disease. Each CDR3 is given with its conserved first and last residue.

j_gene | v_gene | CDR3aa
TRBJ1-4 | TRBV5-1 | CASSLARGQGNEKLFF
TRBJ1-1 | TRBV3-1/TRBV3-2 | CASSPRVGKGRPEAFF
TRBJ1-6 | TRBV2 | CASSDGQGYSPLHF
TRBJ1-4 | TRBV5-1 | CASRLSPGQGAGEKLFF
TRBJ1-4 | TRBV12-3/TRBV12-4 | CASSSALEKLFF
TRBJ2-1 | TRBV30 | CAWSVLGGEQFF
TRBJ1-1 | TRBV5-4 | CASSLATGESSEAFF
TRBJ2-3 | TRBV6-2/TRBV6-3 | CASSYFPGGGHTDTQYF
TRBJ1-2 | TRBV29-1 | CSVLQGSGYTF
TRBJ1-6 | TRBV4-2 | CASSSSSYNSPLHF
TRBJ1-1 | TRBV7-9 | CASSLNYNEAFF
TRBJ2-1 | TRBV3-1/TRBV3-2 | CASSHALAHEQFF
TRBJ1-6 | TRBV6-1 | CASSESAGANSPLHF
TRBJ1-6 | TRBV27 | CASSSGSYSPLHF
TRBJ2-7 | TRBV6-5 | CASSYSARRYEQYF
TRBJ2-3 | TRBV7-9 | CASSLISGQKYF
TRBJ2-1 | TRBV7-3 | CASSLTLAPSYNEQFF
TRBJ2-1 | TRBV5-1 | CASSGRLAGSSYNEQFF
TRBJ1-5 | TRBV4-1 | CASSRAAGTGGTQPQHF
TRBJ2-1 | TRBV24-1 | CATSDPGQGTTYNEQFF
TRBJ1-1 | TRBV6-5 | CASRRQGGFTEAFF
TRBJ2-1 | TRBV3-1/TRBV3-2 | CASSRGTVGNEQFF
TRBJ1-6 | TRBV7-9 | CASSRPDAGLDSPLHF
TRBJ2-3 | TRBV20-1 | CSASSGGVYTQYF
TRBJ1-3 | TRBV5-1 | CASSPRTGSGNTIYF
TRBJ2-3 | TRBV24-1 | CATSDQRQGSTDTQYF
TRBJ1-5 | TRBV19 | CASSLGTGSQPQHF
TRBJ1-1 | TRBV28 | CASRDRGAEAFF
TRBJ1-3 | TRBV2 | CASRQGKGGNTIYF
TRBJ1-5 | TRBV19 | CASSIDRGQPQHF
TRBJ2-2 | TRBV5-4 | CASSWTGGTGELFF
TRBJ2-1 | TRBV7-2 | CASSGGAFNEQFF
TRBJ1-5 | TRBV5-6 | CASSYDGQGDQPQHF
TRBJ2-1 | TRBV4-2 | CASSPRLAGGTSNNEQFF
TRBJ1-6 | TRBV6-5 | CASSYERNSPLHF
TRBJ2-7 | TRBV7-9 | CASSWGAGEQYF
TRBJ1-2 | TRBV2 | CASNVRNYGYTF
TRBJ1-4 | TRBV15 | CATSSHRVRVNEKLFF
TRBJ1-4 | TRBV4-3 | CASSQAFNEKLFF
TRBJ1-1 | TRBV19 | CASGAGLVNTEAFF
TRBJ1-2 | TRBV2 | CASSYGQGRGYTF
TRBJ1-1 | TRBV5-1 | CASSALSMSSEAFF
TRBJ2-7 | TRBV7-9 | CASSLASLEGGSYEQYF
TRBJ1-1 | TRBV18 | CASSPPFPRSQAFF